The entry below describes one TCR beta chain. The data were obtained in a study of blood T cell repertoires in COVID-19. As for the study in general: From the United States, Italy and Spain came samples of acute and convalescent COVID-19. From T cells, B-cell-depleted T cells, or PBMCs came the material, which was cDNA or gDNA.

In the original workflow: By means of reference gene primer amplification, nucleated cell counts were estimated. Using immunoSEQ multiplex PCR, the repertoire was profiled, and TCRdb retains in-frame clones only, with some absent. V and J calls and clone size follow that table, whereas D and trimming were derived from the DNA. The sample consists of about 220,000 clones, approximately 82% of them appearing once. Germline V gives CDR1 SGHTA, CDR2 FQGNSA. The CDR3 covers 16 residues. V was trimmed by 5 bases and J by 0 bases, leaving 13 bases between them. This clonotype was sampled from a woman of 80 years or more with acute or convalescent COVID-19. Sequenced sample: peripheral blood. The genes are TRBV7-2 and TRBJ2-2; D unclear. DNA for the CDR3: TGTGCCAGCAGCCTACGTTACCAAGCGAACACCGGGGAGCTGTTTTTT. Translation gives CASSLRYQANTGELFF.